Listed here are 14 T cell receptor beta chains from one sample, sequenced in a study of blood T cell repertoires in COVID-19. This table comes from immunoSEQ multiplex PCR, and its TCRdb copy is limited to in-frame clones, with some not included. This sample has more than 250,000 clones, with roughly 83% found just once. Input material: peripheral blood. The receptor set was obtained from a man in his 60s who had recovered from COVID-19.

CDR3 nucleotide sequence: TGTGCCAGCAGTGTAGGGGGCGCCTCCTACGAGCAGTACTTC. This encodes CASSVGGASYEQYF. The gene calls are TRBV2 and TRBJ2-7; 7 bases line up with TRBD1. V shed 4 bases, J shed 0 bases, and the junction held 3 bases outside the gene matches. This CDR3 contains 14 residues. The germline V gene has CDR1 SNHLY and CDR2 FYNNEI. Full variable domain (missing parts from reference TRBV2 and TRBJ2-7): EPEVTQTPSHQVTQMGQEVILRCVPISNHLYFYWYRQILGQKVEFLVSFYNNEISEKSEIFDDQFSVERPDGSNFTLKIRSTKLEDSAMYFCASSVGGASYEQYFGPGTRLTVT.

V gene TRBV10-3 combines with J gene TRBJ1-6; the D is unclear. Germline V gives CDR1 ENHRY, CDR2 SYGVKD. V gave up 2 bases and J gave up 7 bases, with 6 bases separating them. CDR3 length: 13 residues. CDR3 in amino acids: CAISEGRNSPLHF. In DNA form, the CDR3 reads TGTGCCATCAGTGAGGGCAGGAATTCACCCCTCCACTTT.

V and J are TRBV6-5 and TRBJ1-2; 9 bases align to TRBD1. The germline gives CDR1 MNHEY, CDR2 SVGAGI. V lost 6 bases and J lost 7; bases outside the gene matches: 9. CDR3 length: 14 residues. The CDR3 loop reads CASRRTGASSGYTF. For the CDR3, the DNA is TGTGCCAGCAGACGGACAGGGGCCTCTAGTGGCTACACCTTC.

The rearrangement uses TRBV25-1 and TRBJ1-3; D ambiguous. V was cut by 3 bases and J by 0 bases, with 3 bases left in between. From germline, CDR1 is MGHDK and CDR2 SYGVNS. The CDR3 runs 13 residues. The CDR3 nucleotides read TGTGCCAGCAGTGACGTCTCTGGAAACACCATATATTTT. Its translation: CASSDVSGNTIYF.

V gene TRBV7-2 combines with J gene TRBJ1-2; 9 bases agree with TRBD1. V trimming: 5 bases; J trimming: 0 bases; junction bases outside the gene matches: 10. This CDR3 has 17 amino acids. Germline CDR1 reads SGHTA; CDR2 reads FQGNSA. The CDR3 DNA sequence: TGTGCCAGCAGCGAAATGCCAAGACAGGGGGCTAACTATGGCTACACCTTC. Translation: CASSEMPRQGANYGYTF.

The chain is built from TRBV11-2 and TRBJ1-1, with D hard to call. The CDR3 is 14 residues long. V was cut by 4 bases and J by 6 bases, with 15 bases left in between. Germline CDR1 and CDR2: SGHAT and FQNNGV. The CDR3: CASSSIRAGAEAFF. DNA for the CDR3: TGTGCCAGCAGCTCGATCCGGGCCGGGGCTGAAGCTTTCTTT.

The CDR3 sequence is CASSLGLLNEKLFF. The CDR3 DNA is TGCGCCAGCAGCTTGGGACTGCTTAATGAAAAACTGTTTTTT. The chain combines TRBV5-1 with TRBJ1-4, with D uncertain. CDR3 size: 14 residues. Germline lookup yields CDR1 SGHRS and CDR2 YFSETQ. Trimming took off 0 bases at V and 4 bases at J, with 7 bases between the two ends.

V and J are TRBV19 and TRBJ1-6; D remains unclear. From germline, CDR1 is LNHDA and CDR2 SQIVND (reference sequence). V lost 6 bases and J 3 bases, leaving 12 bases between the germline ends. The CDR3 runs 15 residues. CDR3 in DNA: TGTGCCAGTAGCACGGGGAGCTACTATAATTCACCCCTCCACTTT. Translated: CASSTGSYYNSPLHF.

The chain joins TRBV7-9 to TRBJ1-6, with TRBD1 as a possible D gene (5 bases). The V end was cut by 4 bases, the J end by 8 bases, with 15 bases between. Germline assignment: CDR1 SEHNR and CDR2 FQNEAQ (reference sequence). The CDR3 runs to 15 residues. The CDR3 loop reads CASSYAGGPDSPLHF. The CDR3 DNA reads TGTGCCAGCAGCTACGCGGGGGGACCAGATTCACCCCTCCACTTT.

This clone was detected once. The rearrangement links TRBV6-2 or TRBV6-3 to TRBJ1-2, with 7 bases fitting TRBD1. The trim removed 4 bases at V and 6 bases at J, leaving 5 bases unmatched. The germline V gene has CDR1 MNHEY and CDR2 SVGEGT. This CDR3 is 13 amino acids long. The CDR3 is CASSWGQRNGYTF. The CDR3 DNA sequence: TGTGCCAGCAGTTGGGGACAGCGGAATGGCTACACCTTC.

Comments on this clone: The sample contains more than one DNA sequence encoding this CDR3. The rearrangement links TRBV7-2 to TRBJ2-7; tentatively, D is TRBD2 (6 bases). Deletions cut 0 bases from V and 3 bases from J, with 9 bases between. Germline V CDR1 and CDR2: SGHTA, FQGNSA. The CDR3 totals 14 residues. The CDR3, as DNA: TGTGCCAGCAGCTTAGCGGGGAGGAACTACGAGCAGTACTTC. Translating gives CASSLAGRNYEQYF.

The V and J genes are TRBV29-1 and TRBJ1-4; D call uncertain. V was pared by 3 bases and J by 8 bases, with 13 bases between. The germline CDR1 and CDR2 sequences are SQVTM and ANQGSEA. The CDR3 length is 13 residues. The DNA of the CDR3 is TGCAGCGTTGACGAGGGCTTAGGCGAAAAACTGTTTTTT. Encoded protein: CSVDEGLGEKLFF.

This chain uses TRBV7-2 with TRBJ1-3; D unclear. CDR3 length: 14 amino acids. The V gene's germline CDR1 is SGHTA and CDR2 FQGNSA. Trimming left V 5 bases short and J 0 bases short, with 8 bases between. The CDR3 reads CASSRDISGNTIYF. CDR3 DNA sequence: TGTGCCAGCAGCAGAGACATCTCTGGAAACACCATATATTTT.

This clone appeared a single time. This sequence joins TRBV5-1 and TRBJ1-1; D perhaps matches TRBD1 (6 bases). V was cut by 4 bases and J by 2 bases, with 15 bases left in between. The CDR3 loop spans 15 amino acids. CDR1 is SGHRS, CDR2 YFSETQ, per germline. The CDR3 loop reads CASSGTGTHNTEAFF. The DNA of the CDR3 is TGCGCCAGCAGCGGAACCGGGACACACAACACTGAAGCTTTCTTT. Based on the CDR3 plus reference TRBV5-1 and TRBJ1-1, the full variable domain is KAGVTQTPRYLIKTRGQQVTLSCSPISGHRSVSWYQQTPGQGLQFLFEYFSETQRNKGNFPGRFSGRQFSNSRSEMNVSTLELGDSALYLCASSGTGTHNTEAFFGQGTRLTVV.